A single T cell receptor (beta chain) is shown here with its context. Its antigen is currently not known. No much larger clonotype is one base removed from it; base qualities were not supplied. Libraries were built with the immunoSEQ multiplex PCR assay. The clones in this table, taken by TCRdb from immuneACCESS, are in-frame only. Not every clone is retained; where verified, under half of the shortfall comes from an unresolved V gene, and the cause of the rest is unknown. Present in this sample are some 580 clones, almost 85% of which were seen just once. The ten largest make up 25% to 30% of the sample. The sample comes from a study of T cell repertoires in chronic hepatitis B (dated by TCRdb to the late 2010s). Spanning cysteine to phenylalanine, the CDR3 consists of 14 amino acids. CDR3 DNA only is kept here, 42 bases in frame from base 1. Trimming removed 0 bases from V and 4 bases from J, leaving 11 bases between the germline ends. Sequences SGHRS (CDR1) and YFSETQ (CDR2) are obtained from the germline V gene.

The TCR was taken from a human donor with chronic hepatitis B virus infection. Recombination joined TRBV5-1 with TRBJ2-7, with the D call perhaps TRBD1 or TRBD2, as 5 bases match in each case. Sequenced input: total CD8+ T cells from PBMCs. CDR3 loop: CASSLGGGRYEQYF. The DNA reads TGCGCCAGCAGCTTGGGTGGGGGTAGGTACGAGCAGTACTTC.